The source of this T cell receptor (beta chain) is a study of blood T cells in healthy people across ages. Study-wide results and limits: Per million T cells, the diversity of TCR beta decreased roughly linearly as age advanced.

Comment on this clonotype: Its antigen is not identified.

Combining a sample-barcoded 5' primer with a J-beta primer mix, a second PCR ran for roughly 7 to 12 cycles. TCRdb independently ran MiXCR on the 5' RACE reads; one entry per CDR3 protein. The sample includes roughly 1.5 million distinct CDR3 sequences, less than 45% of them seen just once. The V gene lost 1 base and the J gene lost 11 bases, with 17 bases spanning the gap. CDR3 size: 14 residues. CDR1 is LGHNT and CDR2 is FRNRAP in the germline V gene. The chain has TRBV12-5 and TRBJ2-5; D might be TRBD1 or TRBD2, each matching 5 bases. The sequenced sample consisted of blood. The sequence was obtained from a woman younger than 30 in good health. The CDR3 is CASGLEVSGHEQYF. CDR3 nucleotides: TGTGCTAGTGGTTTGGAGGTTTCGGGGCATGAGCAGTACTTC.